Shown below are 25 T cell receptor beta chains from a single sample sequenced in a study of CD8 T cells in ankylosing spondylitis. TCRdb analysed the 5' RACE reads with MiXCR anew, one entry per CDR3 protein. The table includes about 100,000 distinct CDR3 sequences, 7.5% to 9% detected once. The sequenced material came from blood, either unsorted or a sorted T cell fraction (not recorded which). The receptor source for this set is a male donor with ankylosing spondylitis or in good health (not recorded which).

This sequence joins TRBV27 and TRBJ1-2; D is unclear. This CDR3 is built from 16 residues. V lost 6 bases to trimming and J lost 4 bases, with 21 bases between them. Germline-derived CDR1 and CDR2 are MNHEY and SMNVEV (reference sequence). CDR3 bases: TGTGCCAGCAGATCCCTAAATGTGGGTAACGGCTATGGCTACACCTTC. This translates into CASRSLNVGNGYGYTF.

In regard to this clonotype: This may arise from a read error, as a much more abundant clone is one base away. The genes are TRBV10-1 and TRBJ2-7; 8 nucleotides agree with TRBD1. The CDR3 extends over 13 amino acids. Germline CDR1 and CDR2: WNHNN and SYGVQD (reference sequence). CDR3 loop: CARQTGVAYEQCF. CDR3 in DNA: TGCGCCAGGCAGACAGGGGTTGCCTACGAGCAGTGCTTC.

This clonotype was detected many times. The CDR3 here is CASSYRGAQETQYF. The CDR3 DNA sequence: TGTGCCAGCAGTTACCGAGGGGCCCAAGAGACCCAGTACTTC. The genes are TRBV6-5 and TRBJ2-5; D is perhaps TRBD1 or TRBD2 (5 bases each). Trimming pared 2 bases from V and 1 base from J, leaving 8 bases between. The CDR3 is made up of 14 amino acids. The germline CDR1 and CDR2 sequences are MNHEY and SVGAGI.

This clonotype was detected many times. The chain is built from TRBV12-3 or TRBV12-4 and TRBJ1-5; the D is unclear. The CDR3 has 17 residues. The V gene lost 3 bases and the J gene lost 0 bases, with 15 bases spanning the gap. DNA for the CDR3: TGTGCCAGCAGTTTGGTCCTACCCGGGGATAGCAATCAGCCCCAGCATTTT. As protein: CASSLVLPGDSNQPQHF.

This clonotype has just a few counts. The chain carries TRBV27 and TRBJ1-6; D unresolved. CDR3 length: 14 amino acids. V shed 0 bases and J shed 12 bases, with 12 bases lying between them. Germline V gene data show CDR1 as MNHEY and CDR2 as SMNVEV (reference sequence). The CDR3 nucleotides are TGTGCCAGCAGTTTATCGGACGAATCGGGACCCCTCCACTTT. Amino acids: CASSLSDESGPLHF.

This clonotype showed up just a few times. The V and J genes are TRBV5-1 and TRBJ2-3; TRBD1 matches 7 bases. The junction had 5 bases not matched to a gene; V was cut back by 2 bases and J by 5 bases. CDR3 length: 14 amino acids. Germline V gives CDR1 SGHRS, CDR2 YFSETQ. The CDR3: CASSFATGEDTQYF. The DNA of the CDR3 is TGCGCCAGCAGCTTCGCCACAGGGGAAGATACGCAGTATTTT.

CDR3 in DNA: TGCAGTGCACTCCCCCTTGACAGTCAAGAGACCCAGTACTTC. Amino acid sequence: CSALPLDSQETQYF. The chain carries TRBV20-1 and TRBJ2-5; D might be TRBD1 (5 bases). There are 14 residues in the CDR3. V lost 6 bases to trimming and J lost 2 bases, with 16 bases between them. The germline V gene has CDR1 DFQATT and CDR2 SNEGSKA (reference sequence).

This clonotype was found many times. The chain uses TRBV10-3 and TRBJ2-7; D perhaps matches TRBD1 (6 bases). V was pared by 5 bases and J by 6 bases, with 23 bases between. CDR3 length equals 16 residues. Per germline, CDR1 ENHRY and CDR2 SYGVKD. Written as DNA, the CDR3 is TGTGCCATCAGTACTACCACGGGGACAAGTGCCGGCGAGCAGTACTTC. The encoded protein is CAISTTTGTSAGEQYF.

This chain's CDR3 is CASSYRAGGTYNEQFF. The CDR3, as DNA: TGTGCCAGCAGCTACCGAGCGGGTGGCACTTACAATGAGCAGTTCTTC. The chain links TRBV5-8 to TRBJ2-1, with TRBD2 as a possible D gene (6 bases). Deletions cut 3 bases from V and 4 bases from J, with 17 bases between. Germline V CDR1 and CDR2: SGHTS, YDEGEE. The CDR3 runs 16 residues.

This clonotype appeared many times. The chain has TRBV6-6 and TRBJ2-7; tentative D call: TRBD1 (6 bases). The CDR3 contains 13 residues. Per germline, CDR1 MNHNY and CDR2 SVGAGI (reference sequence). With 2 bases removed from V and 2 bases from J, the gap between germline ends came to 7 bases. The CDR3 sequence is CASSYGTPYEQYF. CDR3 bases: TGTGCCAGCAGTTACGGGACACCCTACGAGCAGTACTTC.

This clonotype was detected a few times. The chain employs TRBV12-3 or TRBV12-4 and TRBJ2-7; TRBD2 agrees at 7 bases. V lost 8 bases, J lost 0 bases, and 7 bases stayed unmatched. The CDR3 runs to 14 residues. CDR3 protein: CASGGGGVSYEQYF. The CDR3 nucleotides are TGTGCCAGCGGAGGTGGGGGGGTCTCCTACGAGCAGTACTTC.

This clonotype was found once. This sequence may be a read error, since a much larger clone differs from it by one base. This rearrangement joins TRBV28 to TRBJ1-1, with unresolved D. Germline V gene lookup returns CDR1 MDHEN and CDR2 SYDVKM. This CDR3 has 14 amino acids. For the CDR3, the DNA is TGTGTCAGCAGTTTTGTGCAGATGAACACTGAAGCTTTCTTT. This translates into CVSSFVQMNTEAFF. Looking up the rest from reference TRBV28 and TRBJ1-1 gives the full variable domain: DVKVTQSSRYLVKRTGEKVFLECVQDMDHENMFWYRQDPGLGLRLIYFSYDVKMKEKGDIPEGYSVSREKKERFSLILESASTNQTSMYLCVSSFVQMNTEAFFGQGTRLTVV.

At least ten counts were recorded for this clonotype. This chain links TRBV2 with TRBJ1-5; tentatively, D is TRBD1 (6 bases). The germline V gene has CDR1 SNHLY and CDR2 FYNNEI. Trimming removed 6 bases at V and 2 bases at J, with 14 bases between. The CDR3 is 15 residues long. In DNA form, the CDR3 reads TGTGCCAGCAGCCCCTTAGGGGGTGGCAATCAGCCCCAGCATTTT. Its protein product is CASSPLGGGNQPQHF.

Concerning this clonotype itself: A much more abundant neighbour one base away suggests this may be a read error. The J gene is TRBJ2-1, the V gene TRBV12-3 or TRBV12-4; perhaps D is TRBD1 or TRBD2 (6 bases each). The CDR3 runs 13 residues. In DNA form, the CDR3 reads TGTGCCAGCAGTTTCGGGGGCTACAATGCGCAGTTCTTC. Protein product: CASSFGGYNAQFF.

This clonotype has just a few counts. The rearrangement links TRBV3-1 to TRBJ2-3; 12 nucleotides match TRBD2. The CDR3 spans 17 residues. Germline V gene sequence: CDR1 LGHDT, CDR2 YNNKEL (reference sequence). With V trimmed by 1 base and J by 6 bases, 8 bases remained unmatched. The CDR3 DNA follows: TGTGCCAGCAGCCAAGGGGGGCTAGCGGGGGGGCCGGATACGCAGTATTTT. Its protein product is CASSQGGLAGGPDTQYF.

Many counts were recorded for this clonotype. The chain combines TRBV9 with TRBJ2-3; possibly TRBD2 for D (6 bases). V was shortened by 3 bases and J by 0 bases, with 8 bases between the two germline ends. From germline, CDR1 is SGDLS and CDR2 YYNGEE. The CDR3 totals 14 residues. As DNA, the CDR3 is TGTGCCAGCAGCGGCCGGGGGAGCACAGATACGCAGTATTTT. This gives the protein CASSGRGSTDTQYF.

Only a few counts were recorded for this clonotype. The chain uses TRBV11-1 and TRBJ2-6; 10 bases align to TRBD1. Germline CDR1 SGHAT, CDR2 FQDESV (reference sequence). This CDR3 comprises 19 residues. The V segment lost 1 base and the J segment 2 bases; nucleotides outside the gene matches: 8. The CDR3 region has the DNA TGTGCCAGCAGCTTAGTTGGTACTGGACAGGGGGCTGGGGCCAACGTCCTGACTTTC. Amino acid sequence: CASSLVGTGQGAGANVLTF.

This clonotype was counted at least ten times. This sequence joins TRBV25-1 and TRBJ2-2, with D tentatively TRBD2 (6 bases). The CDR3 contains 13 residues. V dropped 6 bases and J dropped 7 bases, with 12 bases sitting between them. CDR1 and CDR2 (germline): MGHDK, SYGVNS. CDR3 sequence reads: CASRTGGGGELFF. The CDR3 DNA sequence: TGTGCCAGCAGGACCGGGGGTGGCGGGGAGCTGTTTTTT.

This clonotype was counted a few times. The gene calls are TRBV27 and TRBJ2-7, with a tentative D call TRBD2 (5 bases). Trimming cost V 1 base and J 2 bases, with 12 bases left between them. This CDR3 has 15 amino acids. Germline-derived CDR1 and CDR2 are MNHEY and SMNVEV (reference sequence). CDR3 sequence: CASSLYPSGTYEQYF. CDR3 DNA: TGTGCCAGCAGTTTATACCCCTCGGGAACCTACGAGCAGTACTTC.

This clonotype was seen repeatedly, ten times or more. CDR3 protein: CASSLAMDTQYF. DNA for the CDR3: TGCGCCAGCAGCTTGGCCATGGATACGCAGTATTTT. The chain links TRBV5-1 to TRBJ2-3; D is unresolved. V gave up 0 bases and J gave up 6 bases, with 5 bases separating them. Germline V lookup: CDR1 SGHRS, CDR2 YFSETQ. The CDR3 runs 12 residues.

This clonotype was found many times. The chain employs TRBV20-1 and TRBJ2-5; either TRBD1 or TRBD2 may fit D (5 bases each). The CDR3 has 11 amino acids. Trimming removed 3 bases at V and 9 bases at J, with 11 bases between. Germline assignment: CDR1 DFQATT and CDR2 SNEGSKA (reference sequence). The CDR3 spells CSASAGSPQYF. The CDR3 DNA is TGCAGTGCTAGTGCAGGGAGTCCCCAGTACTTC.

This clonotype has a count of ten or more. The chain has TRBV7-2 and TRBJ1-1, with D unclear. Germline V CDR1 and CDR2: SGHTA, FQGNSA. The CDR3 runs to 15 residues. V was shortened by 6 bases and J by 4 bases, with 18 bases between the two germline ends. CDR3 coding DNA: TGTGCCAGCAGGCCCCCCCGCTCCTCTTCCACTGAAGCTTTCTTT. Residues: CASRPPRSSSTEAFF.

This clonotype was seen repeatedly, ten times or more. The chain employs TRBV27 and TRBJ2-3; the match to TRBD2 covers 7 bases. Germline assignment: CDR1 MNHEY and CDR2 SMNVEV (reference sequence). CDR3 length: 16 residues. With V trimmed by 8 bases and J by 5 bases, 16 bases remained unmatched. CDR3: CASRQLALGEGDTQYF. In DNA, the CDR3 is TGTGCCAGCCGCCAACTAGCTCTCGGGGAGGGAGATACGCAGTATTTT.

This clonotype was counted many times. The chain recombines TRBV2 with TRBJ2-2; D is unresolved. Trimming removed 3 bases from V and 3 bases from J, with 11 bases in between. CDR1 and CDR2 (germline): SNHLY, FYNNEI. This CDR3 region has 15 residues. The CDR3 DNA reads TGTGCCAGCAGTGAGGAATCTAGGCACACCGGGGAGCTGTTTTTT. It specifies CASSEESRHTGELFF.

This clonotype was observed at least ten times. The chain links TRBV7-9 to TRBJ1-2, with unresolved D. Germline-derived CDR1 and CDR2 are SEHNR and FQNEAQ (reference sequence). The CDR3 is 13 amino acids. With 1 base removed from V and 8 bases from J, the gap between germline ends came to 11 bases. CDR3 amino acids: CASSLDTLQGYTF. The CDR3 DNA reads TGTGCCAGCAGCTTAGATACCCTCCAGGGCTACACCTTC.